This T cell receptor (beta chain) was obtained from a study of shared clonotypes between healthy human individuals. Whole-study context: The study used three CD4 naive, three CD4 memory, two CD8 naive and one CD8 memory plate per donor. The study's findings and limits: Generally, naive subsets (rather than memory subsets) showed larger estimated richness.

The assay was immunoSEQ multiplex PCR, and TCRdb's table has in-frame clones only and misses some. The data hold some 2,000,000 clones, with around 95% observed a single time. Germline CDR1 and CDR2: SNHLY and FYNNEI. This CDR3 is 15 amino acids long. V lost 6 bases, J lost 4 bases, and 16 bases lay in between. Of note for this clone: Antigen unknown.

The chain couples TRBV2 to TRBJ2-1; the D gene is possibly TRBD2 (5 bases). The TCR originated in a young man in good health. The source material was naive CD4+ T cells sorted from blood. Noted subset: CD45RA+ positively selected. The CDR3 bases are TGTGCCAGCAGAGACTACCTAGCTTCGTACAATGAGCAGTTCTTC. Its protein is CASRDYLASYNEQFF.